The text below deals with one T cell receptor (beta chain). The data belong to a study of blood T cell repertoires in COVID-19. The wider study: Samples of COVID-19 (acute and convalescent) were obtained from the United States, Italy and Spain. Sources were T cells, B-cell-depleted T cells, or PBMCs; the material itself was cDNA or gDNA.

Per the study methods: Amplifying reference gene primers gave estimates of nucleated cell counts. The assay was immunoSEQ multiplex PCR, and TCRdb's table has in-frame clones only and misses some. V and J calls and clone size are as listed in that table; D and trimming were resolved from the DNA. Here the sample spans over 100,000 clones, approximately 82% being singletons. The sequenced sample consisted of peripheral blood. The clonotype originates from a woman aged 80 or over with active or convalescent COVID-19.

This chain's CDR3 is CASTPLRGVGTGGRPQHF. The DNA for the CDR3 is TGTGCCAGCACCCCCCTCCGGGGCGTGGGGACAGGGGGTCGGCCCCAGCATTTT. The V gene is TRBV7-8, the J gene TRBJ1-5, with 11 nucleotides matching TRBD1. In germline, CDR1 is SGHVS, CDR2 FQNEAQ. The CDR3 totals 18 residues. V gave up 7 bases and J gave up 9 bases; unmatched junction bases: 20. The whole variable domain, filled in from reference TRBV7-8 and TRBJ1-5, reads GAGVSQSPRYKVAKRGQDVALRCDPISGHVSLFWYQQALGQGPEFLTYFQNEAQLDKSGLPSDRFFAERPEGSVSTLKIQRTQQEDSAVYLCASTPLRGVGTGGRPQHFGDGTRLSIL.